A selection of T cell receptor beta chains follows, all from one sample in a study of blood T cells in healthy people across ages. Each CDR3 protein is one row after TCRdb ran MiXCR on the 5' RACE reads. The table lists about 1.8 million distinct CDR3 sequences, about 50% of them singletons. The sequenced material came from blood. These receptors were collected from a middle-aged woman in good health. CDR3s include the opening cysteine and the closing phenylalanine or tryptophan. A D gene is named only where the DNA matches it firmly. For some rows the clone size is stated as once, few or many, or as a class when expanded; others skip it.

v_call	d_call	clone_size	j_call	cdr3_aa	cdr3_nt
TRBV27	.	.	TRBJ2-5	CASSQTGGASEQYF	TGTGCCAGCAGTCAGACAGGAGGGGCGTCGGAGCAGTACTTC
TRBV5-1	.	.	TRBJ1-2	CASGTGNGYTF	TGCGCCAGCGGCACAGGGAATGGCTACACCTTC
TRBV7-2	.	.	TRBJ2-7	CASSLEVQAWNEQYF	TGTGCCAGCAGCTTAGAGGTACAGGCTTGGAACGAGCAGTACTTC
TRBV20-1	TRBD1	.	TRBJ1-2	CSARKDRAFGGYTF	TGCAGTGCTAGGAAGGACAGGGCGTTCGGTGGCTACACCTTC
TRBV20-1	.	few	TRBJ2-5	CSALVGPQETQYF	TGCAGTGCCTTGGTAGGGCCCCAAGAGACCCAGTACTTC
TRBV6-2/TRBV6-3	.	few	TRBJ2-7	CASSYRQIYEQYF	TGTGCCAGCAGTTACCGGCAGATATACGAGCAGTACTTC
TRBV5-1	.	.	TRBJ2-5	CASSPQTSGRETQYF	TGCGCCAGCAGCCCACAGACATCAGGGAGAGAGACCCAGTACTTC
TRBV29-1	.	.	TRBJ1-2	CSVESRSWVNYGYTF	TGCAGCGTTGAATCCCGCTCTTGGGTTAACTATGGCTACACCTTC
TRBV27	.	few	TRBJ1-2	CASSLKGDYGYTF	TGTGCCAGCAGTTTAAAGGGGGACTATGGCTACACCTTC
TRBV7-2	.	.	TRBJ1-2	CASSYTGRRYGYTF	TGTGCCAGCAGCTATACCGGGAGGCGTTATGGCTACACCTTC
TRBV20-1	.	.	TRBJ2-5	CSADDYEETQYF	TGCAGTGCTGACGACTACGAAGAGACCCAGTACTTC
TRBV27	.	.	TRBJ1-1	CASSLGRRGEAFF	TGTGCCAGCAGTTTAGGGCGCAGAGGTGAAGCTTTCTTT
TRBV24-1	TRBD1	few	TRBJ2-5	CATSGSGGQETQYF	TGTGCCACCAGTGGATCAGGGGGTCAAGAGACCCAGTACTTC
TRBV12-3/TRBV12-4	.	.	TRBJ1-1	CASSLVGGRNTEAFF	TGTGCCAGCAGTTTAGTTGGGGGTAGGAACACTGAAGCTTTCTTT
TRBV6-5	TRBD2	few	TRBJ2-5	CASLGLAQQETQYF	TGTGCCAGTCTGGGACTAGCGCAACAAGAGACCCAGTACTTC
TRBV11-2	.	.	TRBJ2-5	CASSSRDMMYPETQYF	TGTGCCAGCAGCTCCCGGGACATGATGTACCCAGAGACCCAGTACTTC
TRBV14	.	.	TRBJ1-2	CASSQKANYGYTF	TGTGCCAGCAGCCAAAAGGCTAACTATGGCTACACCTTC
TRBV28	TRBD1	.	TRBJ2-5	CASSPGSSGTVQETQYF	TGTGCCAGCAGTCCCGGCAGTTCGGGGACAGTTCAAGAGACCCAGTACTTC
TRBV6-5	TRBD1	few	TRBJ2-7	CASSGDRYNEQYF	TGTGCCAGCAGTGGGGACAGGTACAATGAGCAGTACTTC
TRBV18	TRBD1	once	TRBJ1-5	CASSSTGGIQPQHF	TGTGCCAGCTCATCCACAGGGGGGATTCAGCCCCAGCATTTT
TRBV7-9	.	.	TRBJ2-3	CASSQGSSVTDTQYF	TGTGCCAGCAGCCAGGGTAGTAGCGTGACAGATACGCAGTATTTT
TRBV4-2	.	.	TRBJ2-1	CASSPRTRLVGHEQFF	TGTGCCAGCAGCCCCCGCACAAGACTAGTGGGGCATGAGCAGTTCTTC
TRBV20-1	.	many	TRBJ2-5	CSAGGVQETQYF	TGCAGTGCCGGGGGAGTTCAAGAGACCCAGTACTTC
TRBV3-1	.	few	TRBJ2-1	CANKDLYNEQFF	TGTGCCAACAAGGACCTCTACAATGAGCAGTTCTTC
TRBV6-1	TRBD1	few	TRBJ2-5	CASSEAPGQGQETQYF	TGTGCCAGCAGTGAAGCACCGGGACAGGGACAAGAGACCCAGTACTTC